The source of this T cell receptor (beta chain) is a study of shared clonotypes between healthy human individuals. Over several immunoSEQ plates, each subset's genomic DNA was distributed in even portions. Original methodology: Filtering differed for immunoSEQ, which gave only junction sequences without quality scores. TCRdb keeps only in-frame clones here, not all; method: immunoSEQ multiplex PCR. V and J calls and clone size follow that table, whereas D and trimming were derived from the DNA. The repertoire consists of 650,000 to 800,000 clones, with about 90% occurring once and the leading ten covering approximately 22%. Worth noting for this clone: Antigen specificity is unknown.

The CDR3 spans 12 residues. Trimming removed 7 bases from V and 4 bases from J, with 10 bases in between. The germline CDR1 and CDR2 sequences are WNHNN and SYGVQD (reference sequence). Cells designated naive CD8 were CD45RO-negative and were positively selected for CCR7, with terminally differentiated effector memory CD45RA+ cells excluded. Study findings and constraints: Compared with memory subsets, naive subsets generally had larger estimated richness.

The receptor was derived from a man aged 25-40 years in good health. The chain employs TRBV10-1 and TRBJ2-5, with D maybe TRBD1 (5 bases). The sample consisted of naive CD8+ T cells sorted from blood. CDR3 DNA: TGCGCCAGCATCCAGGGATCAGAGACCCAGTACTTC. It encodes CASIQGSETQYF.